The 21 T cell receptor beta chains below were found in one sample sequenced in a study of blood T cell repertoires in COVID-19. Libraries were prepared by immunoSEQ multiplex PCR; TCRdb keeps only in-frame clonotypes and omits some of them. This table holds under 150,000 clones, 84% found once. The specimen was PBMCs or T cells enriched from blood (not recorded which). Receptors originate from a man between 50 and 59 years old in a cohort exposed to, infected with or recovered from COVID-19 (not recorded which).

Concerning this clone: The sample carries other DNA sequences with the same CDR3. The chain carries TRBV9 and TRBJ1-3, with TRBD1 as a possible D gene (5 bases). The CDR3 length is 15 residues. V lost 2 bases and J lost 3, with 12 bases in between. CDR1 and CDR2 (germline): SGDLS, YYNGEE. CDR3 loop: CASSVGGGFGNTIYF. DNA of the CDR3: TGTGCCAGCAGCGTCGGGGGAGGTTTTGGAAACACCATATATTTT.

This clone showed up just a few times. The chain recombines TRBV6-5 with TRBJ1-6; D may be TRBD1 (5 bases). The CDR3 consists of 16 residues. Between the trimmed V and J ends, which lost 0 bases and 8 bases, there was a span of 14 bases. CDR1 MNHEY and CDR2 SVGAGI come from the germline V gene. In DNA, the CDR3 is TGTGCCAGCAGTTACTCGATTTTTTCGGGGGATTCACCCCTCCACTTT. Protein sequence: CASSYSIFSGDSPLHF.

This clone was counted a few times. The chain recombines TRBV19 with TRBJ1-5; 7 positions match TRBD1. V was pared by 2 bases and J by 3 bases, with 7 bases of the junction left unmatched. The CDR3 extends over 16 amino acids. CDR1 is LNHDA, CDR2 SQIVND, per germline (reference sequence). The CDR3 DNA sequence: TGTGCCAGTAGTATACTCCCGACAGGGATCAATCAGCCCCAGCATTTT. The encoded protein is CASSILPTGINQPQHF. Full variable domain (rest looked up from reference TRBV19 and TRBJ1-5): DGGITQSPKYLFRKEGQNVTLSCEQNLNHDAMYWYRQDPGQGLRLIYYSQIVNDFQKGDIAEGYSVSREKKESFPLTVTSAQKNPTAFYLCASSILPTGINQPQHFGDGTRLSIL.

This clone occurred once. This chain joins TRBV3-1 (or the pseudogene TRBV3-2) and TRBJ1-2; D not resolved. CDR3 length: 13 amino acids. Germline CDR1 is LGHDT and CDR2 is YNNKEL (reference sequence). Trimming took 1 base from V and 6 from J, leaving 9 bases between them. CDR3 amino acids: CASSQALRDGYTF. CDR3 nucleotides: TGTGCCAGCAGCCAAGCCCTACGGGATGGCTACACCTTC.

The chain has TRBV13 and TRBJ1-1, with TRBD1 as a possible D gene (6 bases). CDR1 is PRHDT, CDR2 FYEKMQ, per germline (reference sequence). The V gene lost 5 bases and the J gene lost 0 bases, with 16 bases spanning the gap. This CDR3 comprises 16 residues. DNA for the CDR3: TGTGCCAGCAGCGGACCAGGGTGGGACATGAACACTGAAGCTTTCTTT. Translation: CASSGPGWDMNTEAFF.

This rearrangement joins TRBV4-3 to TRBJ2-2; 7 positions agree with TRBD1. Germline CDR1 is LGHNA and CDR2 is YSLEER. The CDR3 is made up of 18 amino acids. The J segment lost 4 bases and the V segment lost 1 base, leaving 12 bases of the junction unmatched. CDR3 amino acids: CASSQARQGQLSTGELFF. In DNA form, the CDR3 reads TGCGCCAGCAGCCAAGCACGACAGGGACAGTTAAGCACCGGGGAGCTGTTTTTT.

The chain is built from TRBV2 and TRBJ1-3; the match to TRBD1 covers 7 bases. CDR3 size: 15 residues. Germline V gene lookup returns CDR1 SNHLY and CDR2 FYNNEI. The V and J ends lost 10 bases and 1 base, in that order; junction bases with no gene match: 10. CDR3 region: CATDREDVSGNTIYF. The CDR3 DNA follows: TGTGCCACTGACAGGGAAGATGTTTCTGGAAACACCATATATTTT.

This chain uses TRBV7-6 with TRBJ2-2, with 8 nucleotides matching TRBD2. The germline V gene has CDR1 SGHVS and CDR2 FNYEAQ. V was pared by 5 bases and J by 0 bases, with 11 bases of the junction left unmatched. CDR3 size: 18 residues. This CDR3 is CASSPRTPRGANTGELFF. CDR3 DNA sequence: TGTGCCAGCAGCCCGAGAACCCCGCGGGGGGCGAACACCGGGGAGCTGTTTTTT.

V is TRBV15 and J is TRBJ1-5; D not resolved. CDR3 length equals 16 residues. V lost 1 base to trimming and J lost 0 bases, with 10 bases between them. Germline-derived CDR1 and CDR2 are LNHNV and YYDKDF (reference sequence). The CDR3 sequence: CATSRGFLSSNQPQHF. In DNA form, the CDR3 reads TGTGCCACCAGCAGAGGCTTCCTTAGTAGCAATCAGCCCCAGCATTTT.

The chain joins TRBV18 to TRBJ2-3; TRBD1 aligns across 7 bases. V lost 3 bases to trimming and J lost 1 base; unmatched junction nucleotides: 1. Germline CDR1 and CDR2: KGHSH and LQKENI. The CDR3 runs to 14 residues. The CDR3 DNA reads TGTGCCAGCTCACCCGACAGGGGCACAGATACGCAGTATTTT. This translates into CASSPDRGTDTQYF.

This chain joins TRBV4-3 and TRBJ1-2; possibly TRBD1 for D (6 bases). Germline CDR1 reads LGHNA; CDR2 reads YSLEER. The CDR3 runs 15 residues. The germline V and J ends were trimmed by 4 bases and 6 bases, with 18 bases remaining between them. This chain's CDR3 is CASSPTWEGGNGYTF. The CDR3 DNA is TGCGCCAGCAGCCCGACGTGGGAGGGGGGAAATGGCTACACCTTC.

Notes on this clone: The identical CDR3 is also encoded by other nucleotide sequences in the sample. The J gene is TRBJ1-2, the V gene TRBV6-1, with TRBD1 as a possible D gene (5 bases). This CDR3 region has 13 residues. Germline V gene data show CDR1 as MNHNS and CDR2 as SASEGT. V was shortened by 1 base and J by 5 bases, with 8 bases between the two germline ends. The CDR3, as DNA: TGTGCCAGCAGTGAAGGACAGACGTATGGCTACACCTTC. Translated, it gives CASSEGQTYGYTF.

V and J are TRBV29-1 and TRBJ1-1; D gene ambiguous. The CDR3 is made up of 13 amino acids. Germline assignment: CDR1 SQVTM and CDR2 ANQGSEA. V was trimmed by 2 bases and J by 1 base, leaving 8 bases between them. CDR3 protein: CSVEKQPNTEAFF. CDR3 DNA sequence: TGCAGCGTTGAAAAACAGCCGAACACTGAAGCTTTCTTT.

The V call is TRBV19, the J call TRBJ1-1; D is perhaps TRBD1 (6 bases). Germline assignment: CDR1 LNHDA and CDR2 SQIVND (reference sequence). The CDR3 is 15 amino acids. Trimming cost V 3 bases and J 4 bases, with 15 bases left between them. The CDR3 protein is CASSMARGRTTEAFF. For the CDR3, the DNA is TGTGCCAGTAGTATGGCCAGGGGCAGGACCACTGAAGCTTTCTTT.

This clone has only one observation. This chain uses TRBV19 with TRBJ1-6; 7 bases are a match to TRBD1. Germline lookup yields CDR1 LNHDA and CDR2 SQIVND (reference sequence). The V segment lost 11 bases and the J segment 1 base; nucleotides outside the gene matches: 5. This CDR3 contains 14 residues. CDR3 protein: CAPQGVSYNSPLHF. CDR3 in DNA: TGTGCCCCTCAGGGGGTTTCCTATAATTCACCCCTCCACTTT.

The chain couples TRBV6-1 to TRBJ2-7; D is unclear. V shed 6 bases and J shed 5 bases, with 11 bases lying between them. The CDR3 loop spans 12 amino acids. CDR1 and CDR2 (germline): MNHNS, SASEGT. CDR3: CASSLPRDEQYF. The CDR3 nucleotides read TGTGCCAGCAGCCTCCCCCGGGACGAGCAGTACTTC.

The CDR3 sequence: CASSASLGYTF. The CDR3 bases are TGTGCCAGCAGCGCGTCCCTTGGCTACACCTTC. The chain has TRBV7-9 and TRBJ1-2, with D unclear. The CDR3 contains 11 residues. Per germline, CDR1 SEHNR and CDR2 FQNEAQ (reference sequence). The V end lost 5 bases, the J end lost 7 bases, and 8 bases lay between the germline ends.

This chain joins TRBV27 and TRBJ2-3; TRBD2 is a possible D gene (5 bases). This CDR3 region has 15 residues. Germline loops: CDR1 MNHEY, CDR2 SMNVEV (reference sequence). Trimming took 5 bases from V and 0 from J, leaving 12 bases between them. The CDR3: CASSASGPSTDTQYF. Written as DNA, the CDR3 is TGTGCCAGCAGTGCAAGCGGACCCAGCACAGATACGCAGTATTTT.

The chain uses TRBV27 and TRBJ1-2; 7 bases are shared with TRBD1. The CDR3 is 13 amino acids. Unmatched junction bases numbered 4, after V lost 5 bases and J lost 4 bases. In germline, CDR1 is MNHEY, CDR2 SMNVEV (reference sequence). CDR3 coding DNA: TGTGCCAGCAGTCCGGACAGGAGCTATGGCTACACCTTC. The encoded protein is CASSPDRSYGYTF.

This clone was seen many times. The J gene is TRBJ2-7, the V gene TRBV19; possibly TRBD2 for D (6 bases). From germline, CDR1 is LNHDA and CDR2 SQIVND (reference sequence). The CDR3 has 12 amino acids. V gave up 9 bases and J gave up 6 bases, with 15 bases separating them. The CDR3 DNA reads as TGTGCCAGCGGGACTCCCCGTGGCGAGCAGTACTTC. Translating gives CASGTPRGEQYF.

This CDR3 reads CASSGWDRGTEAFF. The CDR3 DNA follows: TGTGCCAGCAGTGGGTGGGACAGGGGGACTGAAGCTTTCTTT. The rearrangement joins TRBV2 to TRBJ1-1, with TRBD1 identical over 11 bases. This CDR3 region has 14 residues. Trimming took 4 bases from V and 5 from J; bases not matched to a gene: 3. The germline gives CDR1 SNHLY, CDR2 FYNNEI.